This T cell receptor (beta chain) was sequenced in a study of blood T cell repertoires in COVID-19. The overall study: The samples span acute and convalescent COVID-19 from the United States, Italy and Spain. In each case, the material was cDNA or gDNA derived from T cells, B-cell-depleted T cells, or PBMCs.

As processed by the authors: Researchers report that nucleated cell counts were estimated from reference gene primer amplification. Profiling relied on immunoSEQ multiplex PCR, and the TCRdb table lists in-frame clones only, not all of them. V and J calls and clone size are given by that table; D and trimming were obtained from the DNA. This sample has 55,000 to 80,000 clones, with 65% to 80% found just once. This CDR3 region has 17 residues. With 2 bases clipped from V and 1 base from J, the junction kept 3 bases outside the gene matches. The germline V gene encodes CDR1 SGHRS and CDR2 YFSETQ. The origin of this receptor is a man in his sixties with acute or convalescent COVID-19. The source material was peripheral blood. The V call is TRBV5-1, the J call TRBJ2-2; TRBD1 matches at 12 bases. This CDR3 is CASSFGTGGLNTGELFF. The CDR3 DNA reads TGCGCCAGCAGCTTCGGGACAGGGGGCTTGAACACCGGGGAGCTGTTTTTT.